Sequencing of this TCR beta chain was carried out in a study of T cell changes during pregnancy in multiple sclerosis. CDR1 and CDR2 (germline): SGHTA, FQGTGA. The CDR3 covers 14 residues. Deletions cut 4 bases from V and 11 bases from J, with 20 bases between. TCRdb's copy holds only in-frame clones and misses some; the assay was immunoSEQ multiplex PCR. The sample records 30,000 to 40,000 clones, 85% to 95% being singletons. This sample comprised CD8+ T cells from peripheral blood mononuclear cells, obtained in the third trimester of pregnancy. This chain joins TRBV7-3 and TRBJ1-1; D gene uncertain. This receptor was identified in a female donor with multiple sclerosis, enrolled in a pregnancy study. The CDR3 is CASSSDPGREAAFF. The CDR3 region has the DNA TGTGCCAGCAGCTCAGACCCCGGACGGGAGGCGGCTTTCTTT.